Sequencing of this T cell receptor (beta chain) was carried out in a study of control samples from healthy donors and cancer patients. This CDR3 region has 15 residues. V dropped 8 bases and J dropped 2 bases, with 18 bases sitting between them. CDR1 and CDR2 from the germline V gene are MDHEN and SYDVKM. Produced via immunoSEQ multiplex PCR; TCRdb's table is partial and in-frame only. The sample includes 120,000 to 150,000 clones, about 91% of them seen just once. The sequence came from a man aged 25-45 years in good health. Sequenced input: blood. The V gene is TRBV28, the J gene TRBJ1-1, with a tentative D call TRBD1 (5 bases). CDR3 region: CASSLGAGINTEAFF. CDR3 in DNA: TGTGCCAGCTCCTTAGGGGCGGGAATCAACACTGAAGCTTTCTTT.